The clone carrying this T cell receptor beta chain was counted only a few times. Its target is unknown. The data stem from a study of response to subunit inactivated influenza vaccine. TCRdb itself ran the RT-PCR reads through MiXCR, one entry per CDR3 protein. The sample comprises approximately 500,000 distinct CDR3 sequences, about 15% of which are singletons, and approximately 10% rests with the top ten. CDR3 length equals 13 residues. Trimming cost V 8 bases and J 2 bases, with 13 bases left between them. Per the germline V gene, CDR1 is ENHRY and CDR2 is SYGVKD. Overall study results and limits: Authors proposed each seasonal influenza vaccination draws in few new T cells.

This clonotype was sampled from a man in his forties or fifties who received an inactivated influenza vaccine. This rearrangement joins TRBV10-3 to TRBJ2-7; TRBD2 is a possible D gene (5 bases). This specimen consisted of PBMCs from blood, obtained 11 to 12 days after vaccination. CDR3: CAIEEAAPYEQYF. DNA for the CDR3: TGTGCCATCGAGGAGGCAGCACCCTACGAGCAGTACTTC.